One and the same sample provided the 9 T cell receptor beta chains below, sequenced in a study of blood T cells in healthy people across ages. Primers used in a second PCR of about 6 to 11 cycles were a sample-barcoded 5' primer and a J-beta primer mix. TCRdb re-analysed the 5' RACE reads in MiXCR, keeping a single row per CDR3 protein. The sample contains 780,000 or so distinct CDR3 sequences, roughly three fifths of which appear only once. The sample was blood. These receptors were taken from a man in his forties in good health.

The gene calls are TRBV7-3 and TRBJ2-1; no clear D. V was shortened by 3 bases and J by 5 bases, with 8 bases between the two germline ends. The CDR3 length is 13 residues. The germline V gene has CDR1 SGHTA and CDR2 FQGTGA. In DNA, the CDR3 is TGTGCCAGCAGCTTGGTGGGTCACAATGAGCAGTTCTTC. Translating gives CASSLVGHNEQFF.

This chain connects TRBV10-3 to TRBJ1-1; 8 bases match TRBD1. Germline assignment: CDR1 ENHRY and CDR2 SYGVKD. CDR3 length: 13 residues. Trimming at V came to 7 bases and at J to 4 bases, leaving 5 bases not matched to a gene. The CDR3, as DNA: TGTGCCATCAAGGACAGGGCGCCCACTGAAGCTTTCTTT. This encodes CAIKDRAPTEAFF.

This chain connects TRBV20-1 to TRBJ2-7, with D tentatively TRBD1 (7 bases). Trimming removed 4 bases at V and 7 bases at J, with 14 bases between. Germline values: CDR1 DFQATT, CDR2 SNEGSKA (reference sequence). The CDR3 is 12 amino acids. CDR3 DNA sequence: TGCAGTGCTATGAAACAGGGGAGGGAGCAGTACTTC. This translates into CSAMKQGREQYF.

The rearrangement joins TRBV5-6 to TRBJ2-4; the match to TRBD2 covers 8 bases. This CDR3 has 12 amino acids. V was clipped by 3 bases and J by 15 bases; unmatched bases: 8. Germline CDR1 reads SGHDT; CDR2 reads YYEEEE. The DNA of the CDR3 is TGTGCCAGCAGCTCCCCGGGACTAGTTCTGTACTTC. Its protein is CASSSPGLVLYF.

This clonotype was seen at least ten times. The genes are TRBV20-1 and TRBJ2-1, with D tentatively TRBD1 (5 bases). Looked up from germline, CDR1 is DFQATT and CDR2 is SNEGSKA (reference sequence). V gave up 4 bases and J gave up 5 bases, with 9 bases separating them. This CDR3 region has 12 residues. The CDR3 is CSATDSNNEQFF. The CDR3 DNA reads TGCAGTGCTACCGACAGTAACAATGAGCAGTTCTTC.

The chain links TRBV6-1 to TRBJ2-1; D gene uncertain. The CDR3 runs 13 residues. The V gene's germline CDR1 is MNHNS and CDR2 SASEGT. Between the trimmed V and J ends, which lost 6 bases and 3 bases, there was a span of 9 bases. In nucleotides, the CDR3 is TGTGCCAGCAGGACTGATAACTACAATGAGCAGTTCTTC. The encoded protein is CASRTDNYNEQFF.

The chain is built from TRBV28 and TRBJ2-1, with 9 positions matching TRBD2. The CDR3 length is 15 residues. The germline CDR1 and CDR2 sequences are MDHEN and SYDVKM. V was pared by 6 bases and J by 2 bases, with 5 bases of the junction left unmatched. The CDR3 coding sequence is TGTGCCAGCAGCTCCCTAGCGGGAACCTACAATGAGCAGTTCTTC. This sequence encodes CASSSLAGTYNEQFF.

The V and J genes are TRBV4-2 and TRBJ1-2, with unresolved D. V lost 0 bases, J lost 10 bases, and 12 bases lay in between. The CDR3 is 13 residues long. Germline CDR1 LGHNA, CDR2 YNFKEQ. The CDR3 region is CASSQDQATDYTF. The CDR3 bases are TGTGCCAGCAGCCAAGATCAGGCAACGGACTACACCTTC.

The gene calls are TRBV28 and TRBJ1-1; D unresolved. CDR1 is MDHEN, CDR2 SYDVKM, per germline. This CDR3 is 14 amino acids long. The ends were cut back, 2 bases at V and 0 bases at J, with 7 bases in the middle. The CDR3 nucleotides are TGTGCCAGCAGTTTACCGGAATTGAACACTGAAGCTTTCTTT. Translating it yields CASSLPELNTEAFF. The full variable domain, in which reference TRBV28 and TRBJ1-1 provide the parts outside the CDR3, is DVKVTQSSRYLVKRTGEKVFLECVQDMDHENMFWYRQDPGLGLRLIYFSYDVKMKEKGDIPEGYSVSREKKERFSLILESASTNQTSMYLCASSLPELNTEAFFGQGTRLTVV.